Sequencing of this T cell receptor (beta chain) was carried out in a study of T cells in tumors after PD-1 blockade. Study-wide context: A subset received ongoing vismodegib 150 mg daily alongside anti-PD-1 therapy. Peripheral blood samples averaged approximately 33,000 unique clonotypes and about 110,000 templates. Regarding the study as a whole: Blood contained about 42% of the tumor's TCR clonotypes.

The assay was immunoSEQ multiplex PCR, and TCRdb's table has in-frame clones only and misses some. The table records more than 40,000 clones, approximately 80% of them present only once. Genomic DNA template from tumor biopsies or peripheral blood, 616 ng to 6,004 ng input. To note about this clone: What it binds is unknown.

The CDR3 consists of 15 residues. Trimming left V 1 base short and J 5 bases short, with 14 bases between. From germline, CDR1 is KGHSH and CDR2 LQKENI. This sequence was found in a human donor with advanced basal cell or squamous cell carcinoma (not recorded which). The V call is TRBV18, the J call TRBJ1-2; D gene unclear. Sequencing was performed on PBMCs, taken before anti-PD-1 therapy. CDR3 in DNA: TGTGCCAGCTCACCACTCCCGAGGGTTGAATATGGCTACACCTTC. It is translated as CASSPLPRVEYGYTF.